Listed below are T cell receptor beta chains from one sample, sequenced in a study of cytomegalovirus exposure and HLA in healthy donors. Only in-frame clones appear in the TCRdb table, and some are missing; sequencing was by immunoSEQ multiplex PCR. The table for this sample gives some 200,000 clones. Specimen: PBMCs. The receptors originated from a man aged 25-45 years in good health and CMV-seronegative. Each CDR3 is given with its conserved first and last residue. The order of the fields is V gene, J gene, CDR3 protein.

TRBV27,TRBJ1-2,CASSSGTAYGYTF
TRBV30,TRBJ2-1,CAWALLQDEQFF
TRBV7-9,TRBJ1-1,CASSPSQGPTEAFF
TRBV11-3,TRBJ1-4,CASSLDYSARNEKLFF
TRBV19,TRBJ2-2,CASSPRDRVFTGELFF
TRBV2,TRBJ2-3,CASRVQGAFTDTQYF
TRBV7-2,TRBJ1-6,CASSWGGGGMNSPLHF
TRBV4-3,TRBJ2-3,CASSQDLGLGTDTQYF
TRBV5-1,TRBJ1-5,CASSFLDSFNQPQHF
TRBV25-1,TRBJ1-6,CASSDIPGGGNSPLHF
TRBV5-4,TRBJ2-7,CASSLVRDSNSYEQYF
TRBV10-1,TRBJ2-4,CASSEGGLAKNIQYF
TRBV13,TRBJ2-7,CASSLGPGEFYEQYF
TRBV30,.,CAWILDRADEQYF
TRBV2,TRBJ2-7,CASGTGAVPYEQYF
TRBV5-4,TRBJ1-2,CASSWGQVYTF
TRBV7-9,TRBJ2-7,CASSTWTGEDEQYF
TRBV5-6,TRBJ1-2,CASSGMTGVLNYGYTF
TRBV27,TRBJ2-1,CASSSLLTGSYNEQFF
TRBV19,TRBJ1-2,CASSYGQGGHMNYGYTF
TRBV6-5,TRBJ2-3,CASSYSPATTTDTQYF
TRBV4-1,TRBJ1-5,CASSQVGQGGNQPQHF
TRBV19,TRBJ1-2,CASSRDRGCLYGYTF
TRBV5-1,TRBJ2-7,CASSLLASGLTVSYEQYF
TRBV30,TRBJ1-2,CAWRRLNYGYTF
TRBV5-6,TRBJ2-6,CASSLAGTGAGANVLTF
TRBV11-2,TRBJ1-5,CASSLDRSNQPQHF
TRBV19,TRBJ2-4,CASSIPGQGWGKNIQYF
TRBV23-1,TRBJ2-7,CAGPGRAGTSDSYEQYF
TRBV28,TRBJ2-7,CASRQYGTGVAYEQYF
TRBV30,TRBJ2-5,CAWYRGNGQETQYF
TRBV5-4,TRBJ2-7,CASTIAGTTSYEQYF
TRBV29-1,TRBJ2-7,CSAQSDNYEQYF
TRBV7-2,TRBJ1-2,CASSFGGLYGYTF
TRBV30,TRBJ1-3,CAWSVQRTGLGSGNTIYF
TRBV10-3,TRBJ1-1,CAIRGQVNTEAFF
TRBV7-3,TRBJ2-1,CASSLPSRLAGGYNEQFF
TRBV5-1,TRBJ1-1,CASSLQGTGDTEAFF
TRBV27,TRBJ1-4,CASSPPPDEKLFF
TRBV2,TRBJ2-5,CASSSRTSRETQYF
TRBV5-1,TRBJ2-7,CASSASDMTGRYEQYF
TRBV15,TRBJ1-6,CATSRGGLYNSPLHF
TRBV9,TRBJ1-6,CASSNPRGNSPLHF
TRBV19,TRBJ2-5,CASSLQGLRDNGETQYF
TRBV9,TRBJ2-2,CASSVLAGTTGELFF
TRBV27,TRBJ1-1,CASSLRQGALAFF
TRBV5-1,TRBJ2-3,CASSLGQSTDTQYF
TRBV5-1,TRBJ2-7,CASSSSYEQYF
TRBV12-2,TRBJ2-3,CASRLFRGDSTDTQYF
TRBV2,TRBJ2-7,CASRGTGGNEQYF
TRBV19,TRBJ2-7,CASSSSGTRGEQYF
TRBV19,TRBJ2-3,CASSLAGASLSTDTQYF
TRBV29-1,TRBJ2-7,CSVEAKGEGEQYF
TRBV5-6,TRBJ2-2,CASSFFSAERLFF
TRBV6-6,TRBJ1-1,CASSRARDKNTEAFF
TRBV7-2,TRBJ1-3,CASSPWDFSGNTIYF